Shown below are 14 T cell receptor beta chains from a single sample sequenced in a study of T cells in localized non-small cell lung cancer (dated by TCRdb to 2020 to 2022). Libraries were built with the immunoSEQ multiplex PCR assay. Sourced from immuneACCESS, this table was stored by TCRdb with only in-frame sequences that have V and J called. A share of the clones is absent; for the studies checked, an unresolved V gene accounts for under half, and the remainder has no known explanation. Counted in this sample were about 3,400 clones; approximately 28% of them appeared once. The ten largest make up approximately 15% of the sample. This specimen consisted of lung tumor tissue, obtained before any cancer treatment. These receptors came from an older female donor with stage I lung adenocarcinoma.

This clone is judged medium-sized. The chain joins TRBV6-1 to TRBJ1-3; 7 positions agree with TRBD1. The CDR3 consists of 15 residues. Trimming took 0 bases from V and 5 from J; bases not matched to a gene: 4. Germline loops: CDR1 MNHNS, CDR2 SASEGT. The CDR3 region is CASSEASTGRNTIYF. CDR3 DNA sequence: TGTGCCAGCAGTGAAGCATCGACAGGGCGAAACACCATATATTTT.

This clone occurred a few times. This chain joins TRBV23-1 and TRBJ1-2; D unresolved. TRBV23-1 is an ORF, and what it does is uncertain. V was clipped by 6 bases and J by 3 bases, with 11 bases between them. The CDR3 covers 13 residues. The CDR3 protein is CASSLNSYYGYTF. DNA for the CDR3: TGCGCCAGCAGCTTGAACAGTTACTATGGCTACACCTTC.

The rearrangement joins TRBV19 to TRBJ2-7; TRBD1 matches at 9 bases. V lost 6 bases to trimming and J lost 6 bases; unmatched junction nucleotides: 12. Germline CDR1 and CDR2: LNHDA and SQIVND (reference sequence). This CDR3 has 15 residues. This CDR3 is CASSPNSGTGIEQYF. CDR3 nucleotide sequence: TGTGCCAGTAGCCCAAACTCCGGGACAGGGATCGAGCAGTACTTC.

The V call is TRBV15, the J call TRBJ2-3, with D possibly being TRBD2 (5 bases). The V end lost 0 bases, the J end lost 4 bases, and 14 bases lay between the germline ends. CDR3 size: 16 residues. CDR1 is LNHNV, CDR2 YYDKDF, per germline (reference sequence). The CDR3 loop is CATSRDKAAGADTQYF. CDR3 sequence (DNA): TGTGCCACCAGCAGAGATAAAGCGGCCGGGGCAGATACGCAGTATTTT.

This clone has more than one count but fewer than ten. J is TRBJ1-6 and V is TRBV19; D might be TRBD1 (6 bases). The CDR3 is 15 amino acids. In germline, CDR1 is LNHDA, CDR2 SQIVND (reference sequence). V dropped 7 bases and J dropped 3 bases, with 13 bases sitting between them. CDR3 nucleotide sequence: TGTGCCAGTATGTCAGGGGACTTCTATAATTCACCCCTCCACTTT. This encodes CASMSGDFYNSPLHF. Supplemented by reference TRBV19 and TRBJ1-6, the full variable domain reads DGGITQSPKYLFRKEGQNVTLSCEQNLNHDAMYWYRQDPGQGLRLIYYSQIVNDFQKGDIAEGYSVSREKKESFPLTVTSAQKNPTAFYLCASMSGDFYNSPLHFGNGTRLTVT.

This clone turned up a few times. The chain employs TRBV6-8 and TRBJ1-6, with no clear D. The V and J ends lost 10 bases and 7 bases respectively, with 17 bases between them. From germline, CDR1 is MNHGY and CDR2 SAAAGT. The CDR3 has 14 residues. The CDR3 nucleotides read TGTGCCATCTGTGACGGGTATCTAAATTCACCCCTCCACTTT. Encoded protein: CAICDGYLNSPLHF.

This clone was observed a few times. The chain combines TRBV28 with TRBJ2-7; D remains ambiguous. The length of the CDR3 is 13 residues. Trimming left V 4 bases short and J 4 bases short, with 11 bases between. Per the germline V gene, CDR1 is MDHEN and CDR2 is SYDVKM. CDR3 in amino acids: CASSSSMPYEQYF. The CDR3, as DNA: TGTGCCAGCAGTTCCTCTATGCCTTACGAGCAGTACTTC.

By frequency in the sample, this clone is medium-sized. V and J are TRBV6-8 and TRBJ1-2, with D perhaps TRBD1 (5 bases). The CDR3 sequence is 16 residues long. V lost 0 bases to trimming and J lost 4 bases, with 15 bases between them. Germline assignment: CDR1 MNHGY and CDR2 SAAAGT. CDR3: CASSYSVLAGSYGYTF. CDR3 DNA: TGTGCCAGCAGTTACTCGGTCCTCGCAGGGTCCTATGGCTACACCTTC.

V gene TRBV30 combines with J gene TRBJ2-5, with D possibly TRBD2 on 5 matching bases. Trimming stripped 1 base from V and 5 bases from J, with 5 bases between. The CDR3 length is 11 residues. The germline V gene encodes CDR1 GTSNPN and CDR2 SVGIG (reference sequence). The CDR3 DNA is TGTGCCTGGAGTGCGGGGGAGACCCAGTACTTC. Amino acid sequence: CAWSAGETQYF. Complete variable domain (other parts from reference TRBV30 and TRBJ2-5): SQTIHQWPATLVQPVGSPLSLECTVEGTSNPNLYWYRQAAGRGLQLLFYSVGIGQISSEVPQNLSASRPQDRQFILSSKKLLLSDSGFYLCAWSAGETQYFGPGTRLLVL.

The chain combines TRBV12-5 with TRBJ1-1; D gene uncertain. The V end was cut by 2 bases, the J end by 3 bases, with 7 bases between. The CDR3 has 13 amino acids. CDR1 and CDR2 from the germline V gene are LGHNT and FRNRAP. CDR3 nucleotides: TGTGCTAGTGGTTTGTGGCAGGACACTGAAGCTTTCTTT. It encodes CASGLWQDTEAFF.

The rearrangement joins TRBV5-1 to TRBJ2-2, with D tentatively TRBD1 or TRBD2 (5 bases each). V was pared by 5 bases and J by 4 bases, with 18 bases between. This CDR3 comprises 16 residues. CDR1 is SGHRS and CDR2 is YFSETQ in the germline V gene. The DNA for the CDR3 is TGCGCCAGCAGATTCCGGGACCGCAGCTCCACCGGGGAGCTGTTTTTT. This gives the protein CASRFRDRSSTGELFF. Complete variable domain (other parts from reference TRBV5-1 and TRBJ2-2): KAGVTQTPRYLIKTRGQQVTLSCSPISGHRSVSWYQQTPGQGLQFLFEYFSETQRNKGNFPGRFSGRQFSNSRSEMNVSTLELGDSALYLCASRFRDRSSTGELFFGEGSRLTVL.

The rearrangement uses TRBV14 and TRBJ2-7; D possibly corresponds to TRBD1 (6 bases). Per the germline V gene, CDR1 is SGHDN and CDR2 is FVKESK. There are 16 residues in the CDR3. Trimming stripped 5 bases from V and 0 bases from J, with 17 bases between. The CDR3, as DNA: TGTGCCAGCAGCGCCCATACAGGGTACGCCTCCTACGAGCAGTACTTC. Amino acids: CASSAHTGYASYEQYF.

The V gene is TRBV14, the J gene TRBJ1-6; weak D call: TRBD1 (5 bases). V lost 1 base to trimming and J lost 4 bases, with 20 bases between them. Germline loops: CDR1 SGHDN, CDR2 FVKESK. The CDR3 has 19 amino acids. CDR3 coding DNA: TGTGCCAGCAGCCAAGTTAGCTCGCAAGGGGTCGGTTATAATTCACCCCTCCACTTT. Its translation: CASSQVSSQGVGYNSPLHF.

This clone is classed as large (0.1 to 1%). The chain joins TRBV4-1 to TRBJ2-3, with 8 bases identical to TRBD1. CDR1 MGHRA and CDR2 YSYEKL come from the germline V gene. J lost 4 bases, V lost 1 base, and 7 bases had no gene match. The CDR3 contains 16 residues. The CDR3 DNA sequence: TGCGCCAGCAGCCAAGGGGACAGGTTGAGCGCAGATACGCAGTATTTT. This codes for CASSQGDRLSADTQYF.